The T cell receptor beta chain under discussion was sequenced for a study of CDR3 diversity in severe acne. From the PCR reads, TCRdb called clonotypes with MiXCR, one entry per CDR3 protein. The table shows about 100,000 distinct CDR3 sequences, with roughly 51% occurring only once. V trimming: 1 base; J trimming: 2 bases; junction bases outside the gene matches: 7. Germline loops: CDR1 LGHNA, CDR2 YNFKEQ. The CDR3 covers 17 residues. The V gene is TRBV4-2, the J gene TRBJ2-3, with 9 bases lining up with TRBD1. The sequencing input was blood. This receptor was identified in a male donor with acne. The CDR3 sequence is CASSQGTGVHFTDTQYF. CDR3 in DNA: TGTGCCAGCAGCCAAGGGACAGGGGTACACTTCACAGATACGCAGTATTTT.